Presented here are 29 T cell receptor beta chains from one specimen sequenced in a study of T cell changes during pregnancy in multiple sclerosis (dated by TCRdb to the late 2010s). The protocol used for the library was the immunoSEQ multiplex PCR assay. The table comes from immuneACCESS by way of TCRdb, which keeps in-frame sequences with V and J called. Part of the clones is missing from these tables; in studies checked, under half for an unresolved V gene and the rest for unknown reasons. The table for this sample lists some 59,000 clones; approximately 90% of them were counted only once. The top ten constitute 1.3% of the sample. The specimen comprised peripheral blood, sampled in the second trimester of pregnancy. These receptors were taken from a female donor with multiple sclerosis, enrolled in a pregnancy study.

The V and J genes are TRBV2 and TRBJ1-3; 7 bases match TRBD1. The CDR3 length is 14 residues. V shed 5 bases and J 4 bases; nucleotides not matched to a gene: 5. Germline assignment: CDR1 SNHLY and CDR2 FYNNEI. CDR3 region: CASSPQGPGNTIYF. CDR3 DNA sequence: TGTGCCAGCAGTCCACAGGGGCCCGGAAACACCATATATTTT.

This clone was detected once. The gene calls are TRBV18 and TRBJ2-2; 10 bases fit TRBD2. The V and J ends lost 2 bases and 6 bases, in that order; junction bases with no gene match: 3. From germline, CDR1 is KGHSH and CDR2 LQKENI. CDR3 length: 15 amino acids. CDR3 nucleotides: TGTGCCAGCTCACCAGTCACTAGCGGGGCCGGGGAGCTGTTTTTT. It is translated as CASSPVTSGAGELFF.

The V and J genes are TRBV7-3 and TRBJ2-7; TRBD1 matches at 8 bases. Germline trimming cut 5 bases from V and 3 bases from J; bases unmatched to any gene: 9. The CDR3 has 15 residues. Germline CDR1 SGHTA, CDR2 FQGTGA. The CDR3: CASSQQPDRGYEQYF. The CDR3 nucleotides are TGTGCCAGCAGCCAACAACCCGACAGGGGCTACGAGCAGTACTTC.

V usage is TRBV10-3 and J usage is TRBJ1-1, with D possibly being TRBD1 (6 bases). This CDR3 is 14 amino acids long. Germline V CDR1 and CDR2: ENHRY, SYGVKD. Trimming cost V 6 bases and J 2 bases, with 13 bases left between them. Here the CDR3 DNA reads TGTGCCATCAGGGGGGACACACCTAACACTGAAGCTTTCTTT. Encoded protein: CAIRGDTPNTEAFF.

V gene TRBV18 combines with J gene TRBJ2-3; TRBD2 aligns across 9 bases. Losses at the gene ends were 3 bases for V and 0 bases for J; bases not matched to a gene: 1. Germline V gene data show CDR1 as KGHSH and CDR2 as LQKENI. There are 15 residues in the CDR3. CDR3 nucleotide sequence: TGTGCCAGCTCACCCCTAGCGGGAAGCACAGATACGCAGTATTTT. Translating it yields CASSPLAGSTDTQYF.

The count of this clone is one. V gene TRBV29-1 combines with J gene TRBJ2-5; 7 bases are shared with TRBD1. V shed 5 bases, J shed 4 bases, and the junction held 10 bases outside the gene matches. This CDR3 region has 14 residues. Germline-derived CDR1 and CDR2 are SQVTM and ANQGSEA. The CDR3 DNA sequence: TGCAGCGTTTCCGGAGACAGGGTTTTAGAGACCCAGTACTTC. Amino acids: CSVSGDRVLETQYF.

This rearrangement joins TRBV4-2 to TRBJ2-2, with 7 bases identical to TRBD1. The CDR3 length is 13 residues. The germline CDR1 and CDR2 sequences are LGHNA and YNFKEQ. V was pared by 2 bases and J by 7 bases, with 1 base of the junction left unmatched. The CDR3 protein is CASSQTGVGELFF. In DNA form, the CDR3 reads TGTGCCAGCAGCCAAACAGGGGTCGGGGAGCTGTTTTTT.

This rearrangement joins TRBV28 to TRBJ1-2; a possible D gene is TRBD1 (6 bases). Trimming took off 3 bases at V and 6 bases at J, with 11 bases between the two ends. This CDR3 has 13 residues. Germline values: CDR1 MDHEN, CDR2 SYDVKM. The CDR3 region is CASSFQGGNGYTF. CDR3 DNA sequence: TGTGCCAGCAGTTTCCAAGGGGGTAATGGCTACACCTTC.

This clone occurred once. This chain connects TRBV13 to TRBJ1-2, with D maybe TRBD1 (5 bases). The length of the CDR3 is 13 residues. Germline CDR1 is PRHDT and CDR2 is FYEKMQ (reference sequence). With 3 bases removed from V and 6 bases from J, the gap between germline ends came to 11 bases. The DNA of the CDR3 is TGTGCCAGCAGCTTTGGCAGGGTACATGGCTACACCTTC. This codes for CASSFGRVHGYTF.

This sequence joins TRBV7-9 and TRBJ1-2; possibly TRBD1 for D (6 bases). The V end was cut by 4 bases, the J end by 2 bases, with 14 bases between. The CDR3 loop spans 15 amino acids. Germline V gene data show CDR1 as SEHNR and CDR2 as FQNEAQ (reference sequence). The CDR3 sequence is CASSYRQDTNYGYTF. The CDR3 DNA reads as TGTGCCAGCAGCTACAGACAGGACACAAACTATGGCTACACCTTC.

This sequence joins TRBV30 and TRBJ2-3, with 7 bases fitting TRBD2. This CDR3 contains 14 residues. Germline assignment: CDR1 GTSNPN and CDR2 SVGIG (reference sequence). J was trimmed by 3 bases and V by 2 bases; bases with no gene match: 5. The CDR3 sequence: CAWSSGGGTDTQYF. DNA for the CDR3: TGTGCCTGGAGTAGTGGGGGGGGGACAGATACGCAGTATTTT.

The rearrangement links TRBV11-1 to TRBJ2-3; D might be TRBD2 (7 bases). V was shortened by 1 base and J by 5 bases, with 19 bases between the two germline ends. The CDR3 is 17 amino acids. In germline, CDR1 is SGHAT, CDR2 FQDESV (reference sequence). The CDR3 loop reads CASSLEKGGGQEDTQYF. The CDR3, as DNA: TGTGCCAGCAGCTTAGAGAAAGGGGGGGGGCAAGAAGATACGCAGTATTTT.

The V gene is TRBV15, the J gene TRBJ2-2, with D hard to call. Trimming shortened V by 0 bases and J by 3 bases, and 11 bases separated the two germline ends. The CDR3 contains 16 residues. CDR1 and CDR2 from the germline V gene are LNHNV and YYDKDF (reference sequence). The CDR3 DNA reads as TGTGCCACCAGCAGAGATCGGTCCGGGTACACCGGGGAGCTGTTTTTT. It yields the protein CATSRDRSGYTGELFF.

The chain carries TRBV7-2 and TRBJ2-3; a possible D gene is TRBD2 (5 bases). V was pared by 1 base and J by 12 bases, with 11 bases between. Per the germline V gene, CDR1 is SGHTA and CDR2 is FQGNSA. The CDR3 totals 12 residues. CDR3 protein: CASSLDRGLQYF. CDR3 nucleotides: TGTGCCAGCAGCTTAGACCGGGGTCTCCAGTATTTT.

This sequence joins TRBV6-5 and TRBJ2-7; D unresolved. The V end was cut by 8 bases, the J end by 2 bases, with 10 bases between. Per germline, CDR1 MNHEY and CDR2 SVGAGI. The length of the CDR3 is 12 residues. In DNA form, the CDR3 reads TGTGCCAGCGGGCAGGTTCCCTACGAGCAGTACTTC. Protein: CASGQVPYEQYF.

The CDR3 reads CASSLTEQPTDTQYF. Here the CDR3 DNA reads TGTGCCAGCAGCTTAACGGAACAGCCCACAGATACGCAGTATTTT. The genes are TRBV7-3 and TRBJ2-3, with D hard to call. Germline V gene data show CDR1 as SGHTA and CDR2 as FQGTGA. The CDR3 is 15 residues long. Trimming removed 0 bases from V and 2 bases from J, with 9 bases in between.

The CDR3 DNA sequence: TGTGCCAGCAGCCCGGGGGGTACCTCCTACGAGCAGTACTTC. It encodes CASSPGGTSYEQYF. The V gene is TRBV28, the J gene TRBJ2-7; 7 positions match TRBD2. V dropped 6 bases and J dropped 0; count of bases not matched to a gene: 5. From germline, CDR1 is MDHEN and CDR2 SYDVKM. The CDR3 is made up of 14 amino acids. The variable domain in full, with the rest retrieved from reference TRBV28 and TRBJ2-7, is DVKVTQSSRYLVKRTGEKVFLECVQDMDHENMFWYRQDPGLGLRLIYFSYDVKMKEKGDIPEGYSVSREKKERFSLILESASTNQTSMYLCASSPGGTSYEQYFGPGTRLTVT.

This rearrangement joins TRBV4-2 to TRBJ2-3; the D gene is possibly TRBD1 (7 bases). Germline loops: CDR1 LGHNA, CDR2 YNFKEQ. The V and J ends lost 6 bases and 4 bases respectively, with 20 bases between them. The CDR3 sequence is 16 residues long. CDR3 sequence reads: CASRHQGGSMADTQYF. CDR3 coding DNA: TGTGCCAGCAGACATCAGGGGGGCAGTATGGCAGATACGCAGTATTTT.

This clone was counted a single time. The gene calls are TRBV5-8 and TRBJ1-2; 7 bases are shared with TRBD1. The CDR3 consists of 13 residues. With 0 bases clipped from V and 8 bases from J, the junction kept 4 bases outside the gene matches. Germline V CDR1 and CDR2: SGHTS, YDEGEE. The CDR3, as DNA: TGTGCCAGCAGCTTGGCCCAGGGGGAAGGCTACACCTTC. It is translated as CASSLAQGEGYTF. Full variable domain (missing parts from reference TRBV5-8 and TRBJ1-2): EAGVTQSPTHLIKTRGQQATLRCSPISGHTSVYWYQQALGLGLQFLLWYDEGEERNRGNFPPRFSGRQFPNYSSELNVNALELEDSALYLCASSLAQGEGYTFGSGTRLTVV.

The V call is TRBV6-9, the J call TRBJ1-1; no reliable D call. The ends were cut back, 9 bases at V and 9 bases at J, with 11 bases in the middle. CDR3 size: 10 residues. The germline CDR1 and CDR2 sequences are MNHGY and SVAAGI. The CDR3 region has the DNA TGTGCCAGAGGCACTACCCAAGCTTTCTTT. Translating gives CARGTTQAFF.

J is TRBJ1-2 and V is TRBV11-3, with D maybe TRBD1 (5 bases). There are 14 residues in the CDR3. Trimming cost V 4 bases and J 4 bases, with 13 bases left between them. Germline V lookup: CDR1 SGHNT, CDR2 YENEEA. DNA of the CDR3: TGTGCCAGCAGCTCGTACGAACAGGTCTATGGCTACACCTTC. It is translated as CASSSYEQVYGYTF.

V usage is TRBV5-1 and J usage is TRBJ2-5, with TRBD2 matching 10 bases. Germline CDR1 is SGHRS and CDR2 is YFSETQ. V gave up 3 bases and J gave up 3 bases; unmatched junction bases: 5. The CDR3 consists of 15 residues. The CDR3 nucleotides read TGCGCCAGCAGCTCCGGACTAGCGGACGAAGAGACCCAGTACTTC. It encodes CASSSGLADEETQYF.

The chain joins TRBV11-2 to TRBJ2-1; TRBD2 might be the D (7 bases). Germline V lookup: CDR1 SGHAT, CDR2 FQNNGV. V dropped 5 bases and J dropped 5 bases, with 16 bases sitting between them. This CDR3 is built from 15 residues. The CDR3 sequence is CASSTLGGPNNEQFF. CDR3 in DNA: TGTGCCAGCAGCACTCTGGGGGGGCCTAACAATGAGCAGTTCTTC.

The chain combines TRBV6-5 with TRBJ2-5; TRBD1 might be the D (5 bases). Germline lookup yields CDR1 MNHEY and CDR2 SVGAGI. V was clipped by 6 bases and J by 5 bases, with 7 bases between them. This CDR3 contains 11 residues. The CDR3 region is CASSPGETQYF. In DNA, the CDR3 is TGTGCCAGCAGCCCAGGGGAGACCCAGTACTTC.

The rearrangement links TRBV2 to TRBJ2-1; maybe TRBD2 (5 bases). The length of the CDR3 is 16 residues. V lost 5 bases to trimming and J lost 7 bases, with 21 bases between them. Germline V gene lookup returns CDR1 SNHLY and CDR2 FYNNEI. The CDR3, as DNA: TGTGCCAGCAGTATCGATGGTTTAGGGCCGGGGAATGAGCAGTTCTTC. It translates to CASSIDGLGPGNEQFF.

The chain recombines TRBV6-6 with TRBJ2-7; 9 bases match TRBD2. The trim removed 6 bases at V and 4 bases at J, leaving 7 bases unmatched. CDR3 length: 14 residues. Germline-derived CDR1 and CDR2 are MNHNY and SVGAGI (reference sequence). As DNA, the CDR3 is TGTGCCAGCAGCACGGGACTAGCTGGGTACGAGCAGTACTTC. Translated, it gives CASSTGLAGYEQYF.

The chain is built from TRBV7-3 and TRBJ2-7, with 9 bases identical to TRBD1. The CDR3 contains 14 residues. The J segment lost 7 bases and the V segment lost 6 bases, leaving 10 bases of the junction unmatched. The V gene's germline CDR1 is SGHTA and CDR2 FQGTGA. CDR3 bases: TGTGCCAGCAGTGATACAGGGGGCTTGGGGGAGCAGTACTTC. Translation: CASSDTGGLGEQYF.

The chain links TRBV5-1 to TRBJ2-5; 7 nucleotides line up with TRBD2. The germline CDR1 and CDR2 sequences are SGHRS and YFSETQ. V trimming: 1 base; J trimming: 0 bases; junction bases outside the gene matches: 3. The length of the CDR3 is 15 residues. The CDR3 nucleotides read TGCGCCAGCAGCTTGAGCGGGGTGAACCAAGAGACCCAGTACTTC. The encoded protein is CASSLSGVNQETQYF.

The chain couples TRBV6-6 to TRBJ2-5, with TRBD1 matching over 8 bases. Per germline, CDR1 MNHNY and CDR2 SVGAGI (reference sequence). With 2 bases clipped from V and 4 bases from J, the junction kept 6 bases outside the gene matches. The CDR3 is 15 residues long. The CDR3 protein is CASSYPGQGGETQYF. As DNA, the CDR3 is TGTGCCAGCAGTTACCCCGGACAGGGCGGAGAGACCCAGTACTTC.